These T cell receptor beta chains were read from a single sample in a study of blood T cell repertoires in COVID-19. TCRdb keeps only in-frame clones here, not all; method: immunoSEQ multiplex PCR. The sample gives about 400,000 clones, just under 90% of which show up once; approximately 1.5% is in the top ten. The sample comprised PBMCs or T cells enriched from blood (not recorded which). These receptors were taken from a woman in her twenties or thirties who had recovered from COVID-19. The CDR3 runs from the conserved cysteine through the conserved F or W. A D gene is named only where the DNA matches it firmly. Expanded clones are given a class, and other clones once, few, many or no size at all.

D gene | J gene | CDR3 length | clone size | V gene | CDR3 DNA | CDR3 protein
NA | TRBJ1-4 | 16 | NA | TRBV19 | TGTGCCAGTAGCAGGGCCCCGACGGTAACTAATGAAAAACTGTTTTTT | CASSRAPTVTNEKLFF
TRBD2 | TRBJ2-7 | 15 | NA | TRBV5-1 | TGCGCCAGTAAACTAGCGGGAGGGGGATTCTACGAGCAGTACTTC | CASKLAGGGFYEQYF
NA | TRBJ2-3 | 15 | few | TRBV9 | TGTGCCAGCAGCCCAAGAGTCCTTAGGGGGGATACGCAGTATTTT | CASSPRVLRGDTQYF
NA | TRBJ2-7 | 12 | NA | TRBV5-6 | TGTGCCAGCAGCTTGGGGCCGCACGAGCAGTACTTC | CASSLGPHEQYF
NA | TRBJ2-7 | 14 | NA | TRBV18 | TGTGCCAGCTCACCCATGGGGAGGTCCTACGAGCAGTACTTC | CASSPMGRSYEQYF
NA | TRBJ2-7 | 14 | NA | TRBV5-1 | TGCGCCAGCAGCTTGGGCGGAAACTCCTACGAGCAGTACTTC | CASSLGGNSYEQYF
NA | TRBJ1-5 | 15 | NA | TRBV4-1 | TGCGCCAGCAGCCATATTTGGGCAGACAATCAGCCCCAGCATTTT | CASSHIWADNQPQHF
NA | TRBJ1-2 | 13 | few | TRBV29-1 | TGCAGCGTTGCAGAGACGGAGAACTATGGCTACACCTTC | CSVAETENYGYTF
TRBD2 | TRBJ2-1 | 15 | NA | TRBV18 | TGTGCCAGCTCGTCCGGGACTAGCGCCTATAATGAGCAGTTCTTC | CASSSGTSAYNEQFF
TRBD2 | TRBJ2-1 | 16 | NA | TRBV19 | TGTGCCAGTAGTATAACTAGCGGGGGGTCCTACAATGAGCAGTTCTTC | CASSITSGGSYNEQFF
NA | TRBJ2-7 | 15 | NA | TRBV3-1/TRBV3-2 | TGTGCCAGCAGCCCTGGGAGCGCTCCCTCCTACGAGCAGTACTTC | CASSPGSAPSYEQYF
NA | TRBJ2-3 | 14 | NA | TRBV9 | TGTGCCAGCAGCGTAAATATCGGACAAGATACGCAGTATTTT | CASSVNIGQDTQYF
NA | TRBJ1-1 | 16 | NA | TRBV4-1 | TGCGCCAGCAGCCACAGAGGACAGAAAGCGAACACTGAAGCTTTCTTT | CASSHRGQKANTEAFF
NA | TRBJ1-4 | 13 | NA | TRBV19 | TGTGCCAGTAGTGTGAGCAGGAATGAAAAACTGTTTTTT | CASSVSRNEKLFF
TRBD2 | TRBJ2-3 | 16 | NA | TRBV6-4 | TGTGCCAGCAGTGACGAGGCGGGAGGGCCCACAGATACGCAGTATTTT | CASSDEAGGPTDTQYF
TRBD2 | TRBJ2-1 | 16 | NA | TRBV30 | TGTGCCTGGAGGCTAGCGGGAGGGGCGATTGGCGATGAGCAGTTCTTC | CAWRLAGGAIGDEQFF
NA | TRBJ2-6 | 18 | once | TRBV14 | TGTGCCAGCAGCCCCTATGGCAGGGTTGTAGCTGGGGCCAACGTCCTGACTTTC | CASSPYGRVVAGANVLTF
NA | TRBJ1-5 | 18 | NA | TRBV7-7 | TGTGCTAGCAGCTCGCCTACTCCAGACAGGAATAGCAATCAGCCCCAGCATTTT | CASSSPTPDRNSNQPQHF
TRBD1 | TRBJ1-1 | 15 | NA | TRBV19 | TGTGCCAGTAGTACTGGCAGGGGGAAGCTAACTGAAGCTTTCTTT | CASSTGRGKLTEAFF
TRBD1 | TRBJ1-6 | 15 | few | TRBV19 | TGTGCCAGTAGTCAAATGACAGGGGGCTATGTCCCCCTCCACTTT | CASSQMTGGYVPLHF
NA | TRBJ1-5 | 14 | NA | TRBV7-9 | TGTGCCAGCAGCTTAAGTACAGCAGGGCAGCCCCAGCATTTT | CASSLSTAGQPQHF
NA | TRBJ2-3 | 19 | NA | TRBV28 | TGTGCCGCCACCAGCGGCGAGCCCGAGGGAAGGCTATTGACAGATACGCAGTATTTT | CAATSGEPEGRLLTDTQYF
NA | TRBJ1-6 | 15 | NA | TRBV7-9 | TGTGCCAGCAGCTTAGGGCCCGTTTCTAGTTCACCCCTCCACTTT | CASSLGPVSSSPLHF
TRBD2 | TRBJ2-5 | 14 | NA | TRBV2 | TGTGCCAGCATCCGGGAGGTACTTCAAGAGACCCAGTACTTC | CASIREVLQETQYF
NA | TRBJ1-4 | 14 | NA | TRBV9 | TGTGCCAGCAGCGCCGGGTCATTGGATGAAAAACTGTTTTTT | CASSAGSLDEKLFF
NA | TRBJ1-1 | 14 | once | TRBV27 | TGTGCCAGCAGTTTAGTTCGGGGGAGGACTGAAGCTTTCTTT | CASSLVRGRTEAFF
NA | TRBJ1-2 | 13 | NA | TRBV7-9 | TGTGCCAGCAGCGCGACTGCAAACTATGGCTACACCTTC | CASSATANYGYTF
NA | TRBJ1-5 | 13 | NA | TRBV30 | TGTGCCTGGAGCGAAACAGGGTCCCAGCCCCAGCATTTT | CAWSETGSQPQHF
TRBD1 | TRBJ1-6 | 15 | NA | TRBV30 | TGTGCCTGGAGCCTGACGGACAGGGGTAATTCACCCCTCCACTTT | CAWSLTDRGNSPLHF
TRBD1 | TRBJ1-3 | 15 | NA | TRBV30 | TGTGCCTGGAGTGTAACAGGGGCGCGAGGAAACACCATATATTTT | CAWSVTGARGNTIYF
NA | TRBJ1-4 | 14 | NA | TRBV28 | TGTGCCAGCAGCAGACAGGTCAGAGGTGAAAAACTGTTTTTT | CASSRQVRGEKLFF
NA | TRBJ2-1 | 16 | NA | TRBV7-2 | TGTGCCAGCAGCTTAGCCCCGGGCCCTCGGGGGAGGGAGCAGTTCTTC | CASSLAPGPRGREQFF
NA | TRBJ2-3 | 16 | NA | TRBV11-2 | TGTGCCAGCACCCTGCTTAGTAGCCTAGGGGCAGATACGCAGTATTTT | CASTLLSSLGADTQYF
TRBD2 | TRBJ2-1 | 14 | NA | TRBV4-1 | TGCGCCAGCAGCCATTCACAACTAGCGGGGGAGTGGGTCTTC | CASSHSQLAGEWVF
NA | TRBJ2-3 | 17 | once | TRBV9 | TGTGCCAGCAGCCCGAGTGCGGGTCGGTCAACGGGAGATACGCAGTATTTT | CASSPSAGRSTGDTQYF
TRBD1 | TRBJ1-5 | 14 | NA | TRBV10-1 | TGCGCCAGCAATCACCGGGACAGGGTTCAGCCCCAGCATTTT | CASNHRDRVQPQHF
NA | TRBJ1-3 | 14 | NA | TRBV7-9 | TGTGCCAGCAGCTTACAGGGGACTGGAAACACCATATATTTT | CASSLQGTGNTIYF
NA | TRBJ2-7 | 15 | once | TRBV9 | TGTGCCAGCAGCCCAAGGACTACTCCGTCCTACGAGCAGTACTTC | CASSPRTTPSYEQYF
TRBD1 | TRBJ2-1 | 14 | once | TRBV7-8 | TGTGCCAGCCTCCTACAGGGGGTCTACAATGAGCAGTTCTTC | CASLLQGVYNEQFF
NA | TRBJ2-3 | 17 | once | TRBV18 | TGTGCCAGCTCACAAAAAGTCCGGGAGCGCGGCACAGATACGCAGTATTTT | CASSQKVRERGTDTQYF
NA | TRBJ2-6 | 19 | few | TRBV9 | TGTGCCAGCAGCTATCCGACAGGCGCCACGAGCTCTGGGGCCAACGTCCTGACTTTC | CASSYPTGATSSGANVLTF
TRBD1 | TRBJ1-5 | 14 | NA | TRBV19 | TGTGCCAGTAGTATCGACAGGGGGGTTCAGCCCCAGCATTTT | CASSIDRGVQPQHF
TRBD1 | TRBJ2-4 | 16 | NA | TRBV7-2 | TGTGCCAGCAGCCGCAGAGGACAGGGGGACAAAAACATTCAGTACTTC | CASSRRGQGDKNIQYF
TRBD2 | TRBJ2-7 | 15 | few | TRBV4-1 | TGCGCCAGCAGCCAACGAAGCGGGAGCTCCTACGAGCAGTACTTC | CASSQRSGSSYEQYF
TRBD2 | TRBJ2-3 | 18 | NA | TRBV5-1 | TGCGCCAGCAGCTTGGTTGTGACTAGCGGGAGGCACACAGATACGCAGTATTTT | CASSLVVTSGRHTDTQYF
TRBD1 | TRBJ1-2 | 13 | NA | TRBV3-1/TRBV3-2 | TGTGCCAGCAGGCGAGCAGGGGGATATGGCTACACCTTC | CASRRAGGYGYTF
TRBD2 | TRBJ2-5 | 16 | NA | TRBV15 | TGTGCCACCAGCAGAGTCCAGACTAGCGGGGGAGAGACCCAGTACTTC | CATSRVQTSGGETQYF
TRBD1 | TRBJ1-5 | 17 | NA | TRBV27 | TGTGCCAGCAGGGGGTATGACAGGGCGTTAAACAATCAGCCCCAGCATTTT | CASRGYDRALNNQPQHF
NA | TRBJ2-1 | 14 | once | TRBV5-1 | TGCGCCAGCAGCTTGGGACAGATAAGCAATGAGCAGTTCTTC | CASSLGQISNEQFF
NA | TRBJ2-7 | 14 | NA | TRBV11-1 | TGTGCCAGCAGCTCGGAGGGCAGAGACTACGAGCAGTACTTC | CASSSEGRDYEQYF
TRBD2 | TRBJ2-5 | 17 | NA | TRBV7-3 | TGTGCCAGCAGCTTATCGCCGACTAGCGGGAGTCAGGAGACCCAGTACTTC | CASSLSPTSGSQETQYF
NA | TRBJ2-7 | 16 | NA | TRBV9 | TGTGCCAGCAGCGCTAATGTTCTAGGGAGCTCCTACGAGCAGTACTTC | CASSANVLGSSYEQYF